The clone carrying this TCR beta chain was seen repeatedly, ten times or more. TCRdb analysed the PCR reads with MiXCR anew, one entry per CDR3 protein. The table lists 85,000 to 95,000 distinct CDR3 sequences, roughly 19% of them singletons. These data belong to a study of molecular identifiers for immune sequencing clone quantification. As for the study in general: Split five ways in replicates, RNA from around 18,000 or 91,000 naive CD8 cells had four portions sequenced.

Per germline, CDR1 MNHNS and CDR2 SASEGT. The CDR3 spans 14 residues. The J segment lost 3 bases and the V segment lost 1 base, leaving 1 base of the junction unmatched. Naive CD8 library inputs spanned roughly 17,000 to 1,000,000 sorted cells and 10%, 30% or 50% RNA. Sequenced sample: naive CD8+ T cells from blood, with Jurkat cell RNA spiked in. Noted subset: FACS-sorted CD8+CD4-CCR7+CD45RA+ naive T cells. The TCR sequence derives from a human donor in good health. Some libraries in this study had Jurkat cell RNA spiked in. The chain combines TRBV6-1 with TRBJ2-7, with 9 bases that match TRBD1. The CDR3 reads CASSEVGQGYEQYF. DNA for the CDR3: TGTGCCAGCAGTGAAGTGGGACAGGGCTACGAGCAGTACTTC.